Presented here are 16 T cell receptor beta chains from one specimen sequenced in a study of blood T cell repertoires in COVID-19. Profiling relied on immunoSEQ multiplex PCR, and the TCRdb table lists in-frame clones only, not all of them. Of more than 95,000 clones listed, 81% were seen once; the top ten hold roughly 17%. Sequencing was done on a sample of peripheral blood. These receptors were taken from a man between 25 and 39 years old with COVID-19, enrolled during active disease.

The genes are TRBV11-3 and TRBJ1-4, with 8 bases aligning to TRBD1. J was trimmed by 7 bases and V by 5 bases; bases with no gene match: 9. Germline loops: CDR1 SGHNT, CDR2 YENEEA. This CDR3 spans 15 amino acids. Here the CDR3 reads CASSPPGGAGEKLFF. In nucleotides, the CDR3 is TGTGCCAGCAGCCCCCCAGGGGGCGCCGGTGAAAAACTGTTTTTT.

The chain carries TRBV15 and TRBJ1-3; D is uncertain. Trimming stripped 1 base from V and 0 bases from J, with 7 bases between. Per the germline V gene, CDR1 is LNHNV and CDR2 is YYDKDF (reference sequence). The CDR3 length is 15 residues. The CDR3 here is CATSRAGSSGNTIYF. Written as DNA, the CDR3 is TGTGCCACCAGCAGAGCTGGGAGCTCTGGAAACACCATATATTTT.

This sequence joins TRBV12-5 and TRBJ1-3; D remains unclear. Trimming stripped 4 bases from V and 2 bases from J, with 6 bases between. This CDR3 spans 13 amino acids. Germline CDR1 and CDR2: LGHNT and FRNRAP. As DNA, the CDR3 is TGTGCTAGTGGTTCGAACACTGGAAACACCATATATTTT. Its protein product is CASGSNTGNTIYF.

The gene calls are TRBV30 and TRBJ2-3; TRBD2 matches at 8 bases. V gave up 5 bases and J gave up 6 bases; unmatched junction bases: 7. The CDR3 covers 13 residues. Germline-derived CDR1 and CDR2 are GTSNPN and SVGIG (reference sequence). Here the CDR3 reads CAWDGGARDTQYF. The CDR3 nucleotides are TGTGCCTGGGACGGGGGGGCGAGGGATACGCAGTATTTT. Full variable domain (missing parts from reference TRBV30 and TRBJ2-3): SQTIHQWPATLVQPVGSPLSLECTVEGTSNPNLYWYRQAAGRGLQLLFYSVGIGQISSEVPQNLSASRPQDRQFILSSKKLLLSDSGFYLCAWDGGARDTQYFGPGTRLTVL.

V is TRBV4-1 and J is TRBJ2-3; 11 bases align to TRBD2. The V gene's germline CDR1 is MGHRA and CDR2 YSYEKL. Losses at the gene ends were 5 bases for V and 4 bases for J; bases not matched to a gene: 14. The CDR3 totals 18 residues. The CDR3 here is CASSEGLAALSRPDTQYF. In nucleotides, the CDR3 is TGCGCCAGCAGCGAGGGACTAGCGGCACTATCCCGCCCAGATACGCAGTATTTT.

This chain joins TRBV27 and TRBJ1-6; the match to TRBD1 covers 7 bases. Germline CDR1 MNHEY, CDR2 SMNVEV (reference sequence). Germline trimming cut 5 bases from V and 7 bases from J; bases unmatched to any gene: 8. The CDR3 is 15 residues long. In DNA, the CDR3 is TGTGCCAGCAGTGACAGAGGGGGCGCGAATTCACCCCTCCACTTT. This sequence encodes CASSDRGGANSPLHF.

J is TRBJ2-7 and V is TRBV27; perhaps TRBD2 as D (6 bases). Germline V gene lookup returns CDR1 MNHEY and CDR2 SMNVEV (reference sequence). The CDR3 is made up of 16 amino acids. Trimming took off 5 bases at V and 0 bases at J, with 17 bases between the two ends. The CDR3 sequence is CASSPTSGRSSYEQYF. Here the CDR3 DNA reads TGTGCCAGCAGTCCCACCAGCGGGCGAAGCTCCTACGAGCAGTACTTC.

The CDR3 sequence: CASSPRTGRTGELFF. Written as DNA, the CDR3 is TGTGCCAGCAGCCCGCGGACAGGGCGTACCGGGGAGCTGTTTTTT. V and J are TRBV11-3 and TRBJ2-2, with 8 bases lining up with TRBD1. With 5 bases clipped from V and 5 bases from J, the junction kept 7 bases outside the gene matches. This CDR3 is built from 15 residues. Germline V gene sequence: CDR1 SGHNT, CDR2 YENEEA.

This clone was seen just once. The V gene is TRBV19, the J gene TRBJ2-7; tentatively, D is TRBD1 (5 bases). The germline V and J ends were trimmed by 4 bases and 3 bases, with 13 bases remaining between them. CDR3 size: 14 residues. CDR1 and CDR2 from the germline V gene are LNHDA and SQIVND (reference sequence). The DNA of the CDR3 is TGTGCCAGTAGTAAGGCCAGACAGCGCTACGAGCAGTACTTC. Translated: CASSKARQRYEQYF.

The rearrangement uses TRBV5-4 and TRBJ1-1, with no clear D. Germline V gene sequence: CDR1 SGHNT, CDR2 YYREEE (reference sequence). V was clipped by 2 bases and J by 3 bases, with 8 bases between them. The CDR3 contains 13 residues. CDR3 amino acids: CASSFEVDTEAFF. Written as DNA, the CDR3 is TGTGCCAGCAGCTTCGAGGTGGACACTGAAGCTTTCTTT.

This chain connects TRBV5-1 to TRBJ2-7, with 7 bases that match TRBD1. CDR3 length: 15 residues. Germline-derived CDR1 and CDR2 are SGHRS and YFSETQ. V was clipped by 4 bases and J by 3 bases; unmatched bases: 10. In DNA form, the CDR3 reads TGCGCCAGCAGCCCTATAGACAGGGAGTACTACGAGCAGTACTTC. Translated, it gives CASSPIDREYYEQYF.

This clone is a singleton in its sample. This sequence joins TRBV10-3 and TRBJ1-2; a weak D match, TRBD1 (5 bases). V lost 8 bases and J lost 1, with 14 bases in between. The CDR3 has 14 residues. Germline V gives CDR1 ENHRY, CDR2 SYGVKD. CDR3 coding DNA: TGTGCCATCGGGGGGAAACGGGATAACTATGGCTACACCTTC. This sequence encodes CAIGGKRDNYGYTF.

This clone was observed a single time. The chain couples TRBV27 to TRBJ2-7; 11 bases fit TRBD2. This CDR3 has 16 residues. V was pared by 6 bases and J by 4 bases, with 11 bases of the junction left unmatched. CDR1 MNHEY and CDR2 SMNVEV come from the germline V gene (reference sequence). The CDR3 spells CASRHTSGSLGYEQYF. The CDR3 DNA reads as TGTGCCAGCAGACATACTAGCGGGAGTTTGGGTTACGAGCAGTACTTC.

This sequence joins TRBV15 and TRBJ1-2, with a weak D call TRBD1 (5 bases). Germline-derived CDR1 and CDR2 are LNHNV and YYDKDF (reference sequence). The length of the CDR3 is 13 residues. With 1 base removed from V and 2 bases from J, the gap between germline ends came to 5 bases. CDR3 DNA sequence: TGTGCCACCAGCAGAGGACAGAACTATGGCTACACCTTC. Residues: CATSRGQNYGYTF.

This clone occurred once. The chain is built from TRBV30 and TRBJ2-7; D not certain. V lost 0 bases to trimming and J lost 10 bases, with 13 bases between them. The germline V gene has CDR1 GTSNPN and CDR2 SVGIG (reference sequence). This CDR3 is built from 12 residues. CDR3 residues: CAWSVQSDNQYF. The CDR3 DNA reads TGTGCCTGGAGTGTACAGTCCGATAATCAGTACTTC.

The J gene is TRBJ1-1, the V gene TRBV10-3; tentative D call: TRBD1 (5 bases). CDR3 size: 15 residues. Per germline, CDR1 ENHRY and CDR2 SYGVKD. V was trimmed by 0 bases and J by 0 bases, leaving 8 bases between them. CDR3 nucleotide sequence: TGTGCCATCAGTGAGTCGCAGGGAATGAACACTGAAGCTTTCTTT. Translating gives CAISESQGMNTEAFF.